Shown below are 13 T cell receptor beta chains from a single sample sequenced in a study of blood T cell repertoires in COVID-19. Produced via immunoSEQ multiplex PCR; TCRdb's table is partial and in-frame only. Among tens of thousands of clones listed, approximately 88% were seen once. The sequenced sample consisted of peripheral blood. These receptors were taken from a human donor with active COVID-19. The donor label of this sample is uncertain.

V is TRBV5-4 and J is TRBJ1-2; D is possibly TRBD1 (6 bases). This CDR3 region has 13 residues. Trimming stripped 4 bases from V and 7 bases from J, with 14 bases between. The germline gives CDR1 SGHNT, CDR2 YYREEE (reference sequence). CDR3 nucleotide sequence: TGTGCCAGCAGCGGAAAACAGGGTGGTGGCTACACCTTC. Its translation: CASSGKQGGGYTF.

V usage is TRBV19 and J usage is TRBJ2-1; no definite D call. The V and J ends lost 7 bases and 7 bases respectively, with 17 bases between them. This CDR3 has 14 amino acids. The V gene's germline CDR1 is LNHDA and CDR2 SQIVND (reference sequence). The CDR3 protein is CASTTNFFVNEQFF. CDR3 sequence (DNA): TGTGCCAGTACTACCAATTTTTTCGTGAATGAGCAGTTCTTC.

This chain connects TRBV7-9 to TRBJ2-5, with 14 bases aligning to TRBD2. The junction had 7 bases not matched to a gene; V was cut back by 5 bases and J by 5 bases. CDR1 SEHNR and CDR2 FQNEAQ come from the germline V gene (reference sequence). This CDR3 is 16 amino acids long. The CDR3 DNA follows: TGTGCCAGCAGCCCGGGACTAGCGGGAGTGGTTGAGACCCAGTACTTC. It translates to CASSPGLAGVVETQYF.

The chain has TRBV4-1 and TRBJ2-7, with D possibly matching TRBD2 (5 bases). CDR3 size: 15 residues. Trimming left V 4 bases short and J 4 bases short, with 17 bases between. Germline V gene data show CDR1 as MGHRA and CDR2 as YSYEKL. The CDR3 DNA reads as TGCGCCAGCAGCCCAGGCCCAGCGGACCGGTACGAGCAGTACTTC. Amino acid sequence: CASSPGPADRYEQYF.

Of note for this clone: The sample contains more than one DNA sequence encoding this CDR3. The CDR3 region has the DNA TGCGCCAGCAGCCCCGGGACAGGAGGAGAGACCCAGTACTTC. Protein product: CASSPGTGGETQYF. This chain connects TRBV5-1 to TRBJ2-5; 8 nucleotides line up with TRBD1. Germline V CDR1 and CDR2: SGHRS, YFSETQ. The CDR3 sequence is 14 residues long. Trimming cost V 4 bases and J 4 bases; bases outside gene matches: 6.

This sequence joins TRBV18 and TRBJ2-7, with D perhaps matching TRBD1 (6 bases). The CDR3 has 16 residues. The V gene's germline CDR1 is KGHSH and CDR2 LQKENI. V gave up 3 bases and J gave up 2 bases, with 17 bases separating them. The CDR3 region is CASSPENRVRPYEQYF. DNA for the CDR3: TGTGCCAGCTCACCGGAAAACAGGGTGCGACCCTACGAGCAGTACTTC.

V is TRBV4-3 and J is TRBJ1-3; no firm D call. The germline V and J ends were trimmed by 1 base and 0 bases, with 7 bases remaining between them. CDR3 length: 15 residues. Germline CDR1 reads LGHNA; CDR2 reads YSLEER. The CDR3 nucleotides read TGCGCCAGCAGCCAAGTGGGGAGCTCTGGAAACACCATATATTTT. Protein product: CASSQVGSSGNTIYF.

This chain links TRBV4-1 with TRBJ2-5; TRBD1 matches 8 bases. Germline V gene sequence: CDR1 MGHRA, CDR2 YSYEKL. Trimming removed 4 bases from V and 0 bases from J; junction bases left unmatched: 7. This CDR3 comprises 16 residues. CDR3 in DNA: TGCGCCAGCAGCCGCCTGGGACAGGACAACCAAGAGACCCAGTACTTC. Its translation is CASSRLGQDNQETQYF.

The CDR3 bases are TGTGCCAGCAGCGTCGGGACAAGTGGTGAGCAGTACTTC. Encoded protein: CASSVGTSGEQYF. The chain recombines TRBV9 with TRBJ2-7; a possible D gene is TRBD1 (6 bases). This CDR3 is 13 amino acids long. Trimming took off 2 bases at V and 7 bases at J, with 13 bases between the two ends. Germline V gene data show CDR1 as SGDLS and CDR2 as YYNGEE.

Remarks on this clone: This sample also contains other DNA sequences that code for the same CDR3. For the CDR3, the DNA is TGTGCCAGCAGCTTAGGGCTAGCAGCCGGGGAGCTGTTTTTT. Translation: CASSLGLAAGELFF. The chain recombines TRBV7-3 with TRBJ2-2; possible D gene TRBD2, 5 bases. The CDR3 extends over 14 amino acids. Trimming took off 2 bases at V and 6 bases at J, with 10 bases between the two ends. Germline lookup yields CDR1 SGHTA and CDR2 FQGTGA.

The chain couples TRBV29-1 to TRBJ1-2; D not certain. Trimming left V 6 bases short and J 3 bases short, with 17 bases between. The germline gives CDR1 SQVTM, CDR2 ANQGSEA. This CDR3 is built from 14 residues. CDR3 bases: TGCAGCGTCGACCTACGAGGGTTAGACTATGGCTACACCTTC. Its translation is CSVDLRGLDYGYTF.

This chain joins TRBV5-1 and TRBJ1-3, with D unclear. There are 15 residues in the CDR3. Germline V gives CDR1 SGHRS, CDR2 YFSETQ. V shed 2 bases and J shed 0 bases, with 9 bases lying between them. The CDR3 DNA is TGCGCCAGCAGCTTAGACGGGAACTCTGGAAACACCATATATTTT. It specifies CASSLDGNSGNTIYF.

The CDR3: CASSQSTGGSGYTF. Written as DNA, the CDR3 is TGTGCCAGCAGCCAATCGACAGGGGGAAGTGGCTACACCTTC. The V gene is TRBV14, the J gene TRBJ1-2, with TRBD1 matching over 9 bases. The CDR3 spans 14 residues. Trimming removed 2 bases from V and 7 bases from J; junction bases left unmatched: 5. Per germline, CDR1 SGHDN and CDR2 FVKESK.